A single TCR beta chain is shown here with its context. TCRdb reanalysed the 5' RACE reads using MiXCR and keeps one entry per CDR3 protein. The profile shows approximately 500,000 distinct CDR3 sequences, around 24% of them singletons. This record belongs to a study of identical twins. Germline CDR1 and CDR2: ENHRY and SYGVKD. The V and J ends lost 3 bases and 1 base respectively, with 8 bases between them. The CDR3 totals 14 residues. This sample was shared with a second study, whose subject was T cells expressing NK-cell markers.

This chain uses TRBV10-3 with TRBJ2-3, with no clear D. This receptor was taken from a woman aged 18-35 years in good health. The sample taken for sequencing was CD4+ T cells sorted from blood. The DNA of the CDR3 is TGTGCCATCAGTGATGACCCCCGCACAGATACGCAGTATTTT. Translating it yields CAISDDPRTDTQYF.